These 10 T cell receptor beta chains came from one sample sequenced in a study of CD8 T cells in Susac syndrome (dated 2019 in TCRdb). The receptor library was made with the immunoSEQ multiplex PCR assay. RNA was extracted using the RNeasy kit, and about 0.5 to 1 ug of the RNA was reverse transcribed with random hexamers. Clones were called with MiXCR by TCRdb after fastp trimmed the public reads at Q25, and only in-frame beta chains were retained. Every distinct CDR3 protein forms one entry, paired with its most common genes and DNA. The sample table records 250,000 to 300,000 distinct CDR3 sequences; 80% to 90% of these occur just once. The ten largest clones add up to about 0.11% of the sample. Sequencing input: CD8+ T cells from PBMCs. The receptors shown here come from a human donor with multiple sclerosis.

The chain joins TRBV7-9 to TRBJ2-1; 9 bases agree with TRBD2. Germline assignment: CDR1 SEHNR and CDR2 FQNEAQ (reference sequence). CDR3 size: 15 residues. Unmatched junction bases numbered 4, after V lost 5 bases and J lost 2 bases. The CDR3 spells CASSHIAGAYNEQFF. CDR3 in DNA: TGTGCCAGCAGCCATATAGCGGGAGCCTACAATGAGCAGTTCTTC.

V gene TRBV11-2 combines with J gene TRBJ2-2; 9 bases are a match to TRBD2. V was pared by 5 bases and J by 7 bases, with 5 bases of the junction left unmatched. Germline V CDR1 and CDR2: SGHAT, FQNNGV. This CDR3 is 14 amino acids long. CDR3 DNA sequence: TGTGCCAGCAGCATTAGCGGGAGTCACGGGGAGCTGTTTTTT. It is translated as CASSISGSHGELFF.

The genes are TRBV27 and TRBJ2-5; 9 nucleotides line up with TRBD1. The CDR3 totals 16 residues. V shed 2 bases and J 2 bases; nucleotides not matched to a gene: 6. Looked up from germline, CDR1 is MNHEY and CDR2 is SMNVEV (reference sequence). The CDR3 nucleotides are TGTGCCAGCAGTTTAGGGAGGACAGGGGTACAAGAGACCCAGTACTTC. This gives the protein CASSLGRTGVQETQYF.

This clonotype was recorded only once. CDR3 residues: CASRATYNSPLHF. CDR3 DNA sequence: TGTGCCAGCAGGGCAACCTATAATTCACCCCTCCACTTT. The chain recombines TRBV13 with TRBJ1-6; D gene uncertain. The CDR3 covers 13 residues. The V end lost 6 bases, the J end lost 2 bases, and 5 bases lay between the germline ends. Per germline, CDR1 PRHDT and CDR2 FYEKMQ (reference sequence).

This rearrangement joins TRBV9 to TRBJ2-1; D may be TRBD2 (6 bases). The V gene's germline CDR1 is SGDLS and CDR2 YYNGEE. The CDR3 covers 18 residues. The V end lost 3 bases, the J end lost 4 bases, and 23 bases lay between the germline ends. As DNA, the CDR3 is TGTGCCAGCAGCGGAGGGCGGGGAGGTTCCCTCCTTTACAATGAGCAGTTCTTC. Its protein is CASSGGRGGSLLYNEQFF.

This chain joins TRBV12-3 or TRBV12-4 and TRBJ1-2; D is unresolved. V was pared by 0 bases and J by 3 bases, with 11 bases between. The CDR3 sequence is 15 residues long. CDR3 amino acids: CASSLAPPRHYGYTF. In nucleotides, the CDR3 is TGTGCCAGCAGTTTAGCGCCTCCTCGGCACTATGGCTACACCTTC.

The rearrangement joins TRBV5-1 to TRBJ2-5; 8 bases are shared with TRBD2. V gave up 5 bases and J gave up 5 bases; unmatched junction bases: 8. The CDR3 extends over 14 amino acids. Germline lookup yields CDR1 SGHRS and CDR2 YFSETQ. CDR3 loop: CASRRSGSYETQYF. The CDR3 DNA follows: TGCGCCAGCAGAAGAAGCGGGAGTTACGAGACCCAGTACTTC.

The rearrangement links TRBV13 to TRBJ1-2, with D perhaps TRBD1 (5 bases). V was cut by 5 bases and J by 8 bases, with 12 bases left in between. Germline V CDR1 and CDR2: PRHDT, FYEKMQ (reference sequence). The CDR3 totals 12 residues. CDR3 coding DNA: TGTGCCAGCAGCCCGCCGGGGGGAGGCTACACCTTC. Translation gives CASSPPGGGYTF.

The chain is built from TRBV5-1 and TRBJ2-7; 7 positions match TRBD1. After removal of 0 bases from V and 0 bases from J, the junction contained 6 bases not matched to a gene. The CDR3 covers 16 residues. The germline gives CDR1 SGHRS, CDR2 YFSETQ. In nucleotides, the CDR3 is TGCGCCAGCAGCTTGGGAACAGGGGTGATCTCCTACGAGCAGTACTTC. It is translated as CASSLGTGVISYEQYF.

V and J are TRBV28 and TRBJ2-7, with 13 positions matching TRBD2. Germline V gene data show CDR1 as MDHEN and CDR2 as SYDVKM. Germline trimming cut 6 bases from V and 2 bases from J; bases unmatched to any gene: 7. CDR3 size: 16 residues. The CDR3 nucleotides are TGTGCCAGCAGGCCGGGACTAGCGGGACAAACCTACGAGCAGTACTTC. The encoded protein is CASRPGLAGQTYEQYF. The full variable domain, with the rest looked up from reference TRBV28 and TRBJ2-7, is DVKVTQSSRYLVKRTGEKVFLECVQDMDHENMFWYRQDPGLGLRLIYFSYDVKMKEKGDIPEGYSVSREKKERFSLILESASTNQTSMYLCASRPGLAGQTYEQYFGPGTRLTVT.